The present T cell receptor beta chain was sequenced within a study of blood T cell repertoires in COVID-19. At the level of the study: Specimens from acute and convalescent COVID-19 originated in the United States, Italy and Spain. The cDNA or gDNA used as material had been derived from T cells, B-cell-depleted T cells, or PBMCs.

Methods used by the authors: Nucleated cell number was recorded as an estimate derived from reference gene primer amplification. Profiled with immunoSEQ multiplex PCR; TCRdb holds only in-frame clones, not every one. D and trimming come from the DNA, and the V and J calls and clone size come from that table. The data show some 260,000 clones, with about 90% seen just once and about 9.4% held by the top ten. Seattle cases were enrolled at active infection and followed longitudinally. The germline V and J ends were trimmed by 4 bases and 13 bases, with 16 bases remaining between them. Germline V CDR1 and CDR2: LGHNA, YSLEER. This CDR3 spans 13 amino acids.

This receptor was obtained from a woman aged 65 to 85 with COVID-19, enrolled during active disease. The V call is TRBV4-3, the J call TRBJ1-4, with D perhaps matching TRBD1 (5 bases). Sequencing used peripheral blood. Written as DNA, the CDR3 is TGCGCCAGCAGCCCTGGGGCACAGGACCGACTGTTTTTT. This encodes CASSPGAQDRLFF.